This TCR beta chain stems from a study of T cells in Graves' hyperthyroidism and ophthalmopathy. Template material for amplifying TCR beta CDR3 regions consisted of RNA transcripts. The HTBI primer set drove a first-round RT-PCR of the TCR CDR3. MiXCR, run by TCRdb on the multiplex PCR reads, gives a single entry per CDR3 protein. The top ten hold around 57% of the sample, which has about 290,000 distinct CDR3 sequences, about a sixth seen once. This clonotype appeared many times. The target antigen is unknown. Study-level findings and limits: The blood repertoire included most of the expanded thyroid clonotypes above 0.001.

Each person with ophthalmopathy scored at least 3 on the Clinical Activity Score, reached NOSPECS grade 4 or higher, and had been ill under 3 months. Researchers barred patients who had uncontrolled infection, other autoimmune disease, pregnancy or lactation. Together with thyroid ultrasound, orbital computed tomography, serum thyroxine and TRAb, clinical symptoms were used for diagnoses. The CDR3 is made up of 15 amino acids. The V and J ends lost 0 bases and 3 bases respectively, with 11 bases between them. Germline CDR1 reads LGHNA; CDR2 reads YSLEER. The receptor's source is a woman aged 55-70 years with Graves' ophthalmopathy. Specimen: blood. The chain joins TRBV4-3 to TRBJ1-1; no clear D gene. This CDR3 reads CASSQDLGTDTEAFF. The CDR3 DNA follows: TGCGCCAGCAGCCAAGATCTGGGCACAGACACTGAAGCTTTCTTT.